This TCR beta chain was profiled in a study of metastatic and nonmetastatic thyroid tumors. Study at large: Where malignant and benign thyroid patients were concerned, repertoires were compared across blood and tumor or nodule tissue.

CDR3 length: 15 residues. With 6 bases removed from V and 3 bases from J, the gap between germline ends came to 12 bases. Looked up from germline, CDR1 is MNHEY and CDR2 is SVGEGT. Thyroid surgery was performed in patients who had received no treatment beforehand. TCRdb re-analyzed the PCR reads using MiXCR. The sample consists of about 20,000 clones, about a quarter of them appearing once. This clone is medium-sized (0.01 to 0.1%) in the sample. Sequencing was done on a sample of tumor tissue. This receptor was identified in a female donor with papillary thyroid cancer or a benign thyroid nodule (not recorded which). Some clones in this sample may be carry-over from other donors' samples. This sequence joins TRBV6-2 or TRBV6-3 and TRBJ1-6; D gene unclear. The CDR3, as DNA: TGTGCCAGCAGGCTATCGGACCTCTATAATTCACCCCTCCACTTT. It specifies CASRLSDLYNSPLHF.